This T cell receptor (beta chain) was recovered during a study of blood T cell repertoires in COVID-19. Trimming shortened V by 0 bases and J by 4 bases, and 18 bases separated the two germline ends. Germline CDR1 LNHNV, CDR2 YYDKDF (reference sequence). This CDR3 is built from 17 residues. In the original workflow: Quantification of nucleated cells was approximated via reference gene primer amplification. Libraries were prepared by immunoSEQ multiplex PCR; TCRdb keeps only in-frame clonotypes and omits some of them. V, J and clone size derive from that table, while D and trimming were established from the DNA sequence. Counted here are 180,000 or so clones, roughly 84% occurring once; the ten biggest clones make up 6% to 8%.

V usage is TRBV15 and J usage is TRBJ1-2; a weak D match, TRBD1 (5 bases). Sequenced material: PBMCs or T cells enriched from blood (not recorded which). The source is a man between 35 and 55 years old who had recovered from COVID-19. The CDR3 bases are TGTGCCACCAGCAGAGATCTAGTGGGGGGAGTCCCCTATGGCTACACCTTC. It is translated as CATSRDLVGGVPYGYTF. The full variable domain, in which reference TRBV15 and TRBJ1-2 provide the parts outside the CDR3, is DAMVIQNPRYQVTQFGKPVTLSCSQTLNHNVMYWYQQKSSQAPKLLFHYYDKDFNNEADTPDNFQSRRPNTSFCFLDIRSPGLGDTAMYLCATSRDLVGGVPYGYTFGSGTRLTVV.